A single sample gave rise to the 18 T cell receptor beta chains below, sequenced in a study of blood T cell repertoires in COVID-19. The repertoire was sequenced with immunoSEQ multiplex PCR; TCRdb's copy has only in-frame clones and lacks some. The sample has some 150,000 clones, roughly 81% seen once; the top ten hold around 9.5%. The sequencing input was peripheral blood. The receptors here all came from a woman in her forties or fifties with active or convalescent COVID-19.

This clone came up once. This sequence joins TRBV5-6 and TRBJ2-7, with a weak D call TRBD1 (6 bases). The length of the CDR3 is 14 residues. Germline V lookup: CDR1 SGHDT, CDR2 YYEEEE. V was cut by 3 bases and J by 3 bases, with 13 bases left in between. CDR3 sequence (DNA): TGTGCCAGCAGCTACAGGGTAGGTCTCTACGAGCAGTACTTC. This codes for CASSYRVGLYEQYF.

This clone was seen a single time. The chain carries TRBV2 and TRBJ2-3; the D is unclear. CDR1 SNHLY and CDR2 FYNNEI come from the germline V gene. V lost 4 bases, J lost 1 base, and 9 bases lay in between. The CDR3 extends over 14 amino acids. The CDR3, as DNA: TGTGCCAGCAGTGTTGGCCGGGGCACAGATACGCAGTATTTT. Amino acid sequence: CASSVGRGTDTQYF.

The rearrangement joins TRBV19 to TRBJ2-1, with a weak D call TRBD2 (5 bases). CDR1 is LNHDA, CDR2 SQIVND, per germline (reference sequence). This CDR3 contains 15 residues. Deletions cut 0 bases from V and 6 bases from J, with 12 bases between. Written as DNA, the CDR3 is TGTGCCAGTAGTATAGAGCCGGGAAACCGCAATGAGCAGTTCTTC. Its protein is CASSIEPGNRNEQFF.

This CDR3 is CASSQDRIAAAGETQYF. The CDR3 DNA reads as TGCGCCAGCAGCCAAGATAGGATAGCGGCCGCCGGTGAGACCCAGTACTTC. V gene TRBV4-3 combines with J gene TRBJ2-5; a possible D gene is TRBD2 (6 bases). V was clipped by 0 bases and J by 5 bases, with 19 bases between them. The CDR3 loop spans 17 amino acids. Germline CDR1 is LGHNA and CDR2 is YSLEER.

This clone was found a few times. The chain links TRBV6-1 to TRBJ1-3; 7 bases align to TRBD1. This CDR3 region has 17 residues. The J segment lost 0 bases and the V segment lost 4 bases, leaving 9 bases of the junction unmatched. In germline, CDR1 is MNHNS, CDR2 SASEGT. CDR3 in amino acids: CASSGGTAGSSGNTIYF. Here the CDR3 DNA reads TGTGCCAGCAGTGGCGGGACAGCCGGATCCTCTGGAAACACCATATATTTT.

This clone was observed a single time. The chain recombines TRBV18 with TRBJ2-7; no clear D. This CDR3 region has 13 residues. V gave up 3 bases and J gave up 2 bases, with 8 bases separating them. Germline CDR1 and CDR2: KGHSH and LQKENI. The CDR3: CASSPPTTYEQYF. The CDR3 bases are TGTGCCAGCTCACCTCCCACAACCTACGAGCAGTACTTC.

The table lists this clone with a count of one. The chain uses TRBV7-2 and TRBJ2-2; possibly TRBD1 for D (6 bases). CDR3 length equals 15 residues. Germline V gene sequence: CDR1 SGHTA, CDR2 FQGNSA. The V gene lost 5 bases and the J gene lost 3 bases, with 13 bases spanning the gap. CDR3 protein: CASSPWTVHTGELFF. For the CDR3, the DNA is TGTGCCAGCAGCCCGTGGACAGTCCACACCGGGGAGCTGTTTTTT. Drawing the rest from reference TRBV7-2 and TRBJ2-2, the complete variable domain is GAGVSQSPSNKVTEKGKDVELRCDPISGHTALYWYRQSLGQGLEFLIYFQGNSAPDKSGLPSDRFSAERTGGSVSTLTIQRTQQEDSAVYLCASSPWTVHTGELFFGEGSRLTVL.

The chain has TRBV30 and TRBJ1-1; D unresolved. CDR1 is GTSNPN and CDR2 is SVGIG in the germline V gene (reference sequence). The V end was cut by 0 bases, the J end by 2 bases, with 7 bases between. The CDR3 consists of 13 residues. CDR3 loop: CAWSVGSNTEAFF. As DNA, the CDR3 is TGTGCCTGGAGTGTGGGCAGCAACACTGAAGCTTTCTTT. Based on the CDR3 plus reference TRBV30 and TRBJ1-1, the full variable domain is SQTIHQWPATLVQPVGSPLSLECTVEGTSNPNLYWYRQAAGRGLQLLFYSVGIGQISSEVPQNLSASRPQDRQFILSSKKLLLSDSGFYLCAWSVGSNTEAFFGQGTRLTVV.

This chain joins TRBV29-1 and TRBJ1-2, with 7 bases fitting TRBD1. This CDR3 is 11 amino acids long. Germline V gene sequence: CDR1 SQVTM, CDR2 ANQGSEA. CDR3 DNA: TGCAGTACCAGGGGGGACTATGGCTACACCTTC. Translation: CSTRGDYGYTF. The full variable domain, its missing parts supplied by reference TRBV29-1 and TRBJ1-2, is SAVISQKPSRDICQRGTSLTIQCQVDSQVTMMFWYRQQPGQSLTLIATANQGSEATYESGFVIDKFPISRPNLTFSTLTVSNMSPEDSSIYLCSTRGDYGYTFGSGTRLTVV.

This clone has just one count. This chain uses TRBV6-1 with TRBJ1-1; TRBD1 might be the D (6 bases). V lost 2 bases to trimming and J lost 4 bases, with 11 bases between them. Germline V gene sequence: CDR1 MNHNS, CDR2 SASEGT. This CDR3 is built from 14 residues. CDR3 bases: TGTGCCAGCAGTGAATTGAGGGGGAGCACTGAAGCTTTCTTT. Its translation: CASSELRGSTEAFF.

Worth noting for this clone: One end of the junction does not line up with germline, which may come from a read error. Written as DNA, the CDR3 is TGTACCAGCAGTCTGCAAGAGACCCAGTACTTC. It translates to CTSSLQETQYF. V and J are TRBV12-3 or TRBV12-4 and TRBJ2-5; no firm D call. CDR3 length: 11 residues.

The chain joins TRBV7-3 to TRBJ1-3; D remains unclear. The V gene lost 5 bases and the J gene lost 1 base, with 12 bases spanning the gap. CDR3 length equals 15 residues. Germline CDR1 SGHTA, CDR2 FQGTGA. CDR3 DNA: TGTGCCAGCAGCCCAAGTCCGGGTTCTGGAAACACCATATATTTT. Its protein is CASSPSPGSGNTIYF.

V usage is TRBV5-1 and J usage is TRBJ1-1; 9 bases fit TRBD1. V shed 7 bases and J 8 bases; nucleotides not matched to a gene: 3. Germline lookup yields CDR1 SGHRS and CDR2 YFSETQ. The CDR3 runs to 11 residues. The CDR3 bases are TGCGCCAGCTCCGGGACAGGGGAAGCTTTCTTT. This encodes CASSGTGEAFF.

The chain joins TRBV7-2 to TRBJ1-1, with a possible D match to TRBD1 (5 bases). V lost 6 bases and J 4 bases, leaving 18 bases between the germline ends. The CDR3 runs 15 residues. Germline lookup yields CDR1 SGHTA and CDR2 FQGNSA. DNA for the CDR3: TGTGCCAGCAGGAAACAGGCCAACCGGGTCACTGAAGCTTTCTTT. It specifies CASRKQANRVTEAFF.

CDR3 sequence reads: CASSYSPGTGSYEQYF. The CDR3, as DNA: TGTGCCAGCAGTTACTCTCCTGGGACAGGGTCCTACGAGCAGTACTTC. V and J are TRBV6-2 or TRBV6-3 and TRBJ2-7; TRBD1 aligns across 9 bases. This CDR3 region has 16 residues. After removal of 0 bases from V and 1 base from J, the junction contained 4 bases not matched to a gene. From germline, CDR1 is MNHEY and CDR2 SVGEGT.

This chain joins TRBV19 and TRBJ1-5, with 7 bases that match TRBD1. J lost 0 bases, V lost 5 bases, and 4 bases had no gene match. The germline gives CDR1 LNHDA, CDR2 SQIVND (reference sequence). The length of the CDR3 is 15 residues. Written as DNA, the CDR3 is TGTGCCAGTAGTTGGGGACAGCCTAGCAATCAGCCCCAGCATTTT. Translating gives CASSWGQPSNQPQHF.

The rearrangement joins TRBV28 to TRBJ2-6, with 8 bases that match TRBD1. With 2 bases clipped from V and 2 bases from J, the junction kept 8 bases outside the gene matches. This CDR3 is 18 amino acids long. Germline V gives CDR1 MDHEN, CDR2 SYDVKM. CDR3 amino acids: CASSLPLGTGPGANVLTF. CDR3 nucleotide sequence: TGTGCCAGCAGTTTACCCCTCGGGACAGGACCTGGGGCCAACGTCCTGACTTTC.

The chain combines TRBV29-1 with TRBJ1-1; 7 nucleotides line up with TRBD1. V was pared by 6 bases and J by 1 base, with 5 bases of the junction left unmatched. Germline V gene sequence: CDR1 SQVTM, CDR2 ANQGSEA. This CDR3 has 13 amino acids. Here the CDR3 reads CSVWTGENTEAFF. Here the CDR3 DNA reads TGCAGCGTGTGGACAGGCGAGAACACTGAAGCTTTCTTT.